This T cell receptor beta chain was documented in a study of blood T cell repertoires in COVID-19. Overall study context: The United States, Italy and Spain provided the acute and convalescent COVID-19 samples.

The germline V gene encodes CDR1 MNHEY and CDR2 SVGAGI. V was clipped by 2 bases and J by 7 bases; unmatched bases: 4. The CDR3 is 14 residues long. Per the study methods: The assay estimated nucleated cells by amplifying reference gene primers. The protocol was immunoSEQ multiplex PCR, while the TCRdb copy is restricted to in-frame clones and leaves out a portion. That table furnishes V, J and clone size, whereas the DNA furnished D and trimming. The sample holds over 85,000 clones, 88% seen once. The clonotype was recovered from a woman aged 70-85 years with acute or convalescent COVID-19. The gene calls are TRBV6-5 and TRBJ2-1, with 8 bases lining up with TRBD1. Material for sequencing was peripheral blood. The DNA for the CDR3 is TGTGCCAGCAGTTACCAGGGACAGGTAAATGAGCAGTTCTTC. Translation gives CASSYQGQVNEQFF.